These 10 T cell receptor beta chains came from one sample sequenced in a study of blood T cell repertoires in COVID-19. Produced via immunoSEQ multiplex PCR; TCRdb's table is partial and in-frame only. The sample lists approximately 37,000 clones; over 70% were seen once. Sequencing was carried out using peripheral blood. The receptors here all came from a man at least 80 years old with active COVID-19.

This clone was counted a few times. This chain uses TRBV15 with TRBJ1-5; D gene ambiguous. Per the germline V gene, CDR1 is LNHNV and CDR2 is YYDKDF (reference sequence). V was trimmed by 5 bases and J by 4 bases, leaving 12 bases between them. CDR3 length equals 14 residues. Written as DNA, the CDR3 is TGTGCCACCAGCTCAGTCGTTATGAATCAGCCCCAGCATTTT. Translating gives CATSSVVMNQPQHF. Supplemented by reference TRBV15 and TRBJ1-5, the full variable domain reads DAMVIQNPRYQVTQFGKPVTLSCSQTLNHNVMYWYQQKSSQAPKLLFHYYDKDFNNEADTPDNFQSRRPNTSFCFLDIRSPGLGDTAMYLCATSSVVMNQPQHFGDGTRLSIL.

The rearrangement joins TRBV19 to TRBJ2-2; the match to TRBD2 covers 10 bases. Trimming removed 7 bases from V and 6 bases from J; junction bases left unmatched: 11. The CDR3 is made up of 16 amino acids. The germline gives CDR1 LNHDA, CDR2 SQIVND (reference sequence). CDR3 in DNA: TGTGCCAGTACCCTCGGGACTAGCGTTGGATCCGGGGAGCTGTTTTTT. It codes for CASTLGTSVGSGELFF.

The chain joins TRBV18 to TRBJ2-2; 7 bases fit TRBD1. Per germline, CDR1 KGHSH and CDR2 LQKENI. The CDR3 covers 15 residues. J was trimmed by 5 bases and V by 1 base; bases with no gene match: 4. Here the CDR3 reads CASSPQGALTGELFF. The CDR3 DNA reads TGTGCCAGCTCACCACAGGGGGCGCTGACCGGGGAGCTGTTTTTT.

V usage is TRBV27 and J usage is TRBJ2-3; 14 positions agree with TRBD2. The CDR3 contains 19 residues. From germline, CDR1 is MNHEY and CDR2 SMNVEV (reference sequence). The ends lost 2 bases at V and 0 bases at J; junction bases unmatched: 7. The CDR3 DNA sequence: TGTGCCAGCAGTTTAGGGGTGACTAGCGGGAGGGCGAGCACAGATACGCAGTATTTT. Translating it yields CASSLGVTSGRASTDTQYF.

The CDR3: CASSPLAGWPKSTDTQYF. Written as DNA, the CDR3 is TGTGCCAGCAGTCCCCTAGCGGGCTGGCCAAAAAGCACAGATACGCAGTATTTT. V is TRBV6-2 or TRBV6-3 and J is TRBJ2-3; TRBD2 agrees at 8 bases. The CDR3 sequence is 18 residues long. With 5 bases clipped from V and 0 bases from J, the junction kept 13 bases outside the gene matches. Per the germline V gene, CDR1 is MNHEY and CDR2 is SVGEGT.

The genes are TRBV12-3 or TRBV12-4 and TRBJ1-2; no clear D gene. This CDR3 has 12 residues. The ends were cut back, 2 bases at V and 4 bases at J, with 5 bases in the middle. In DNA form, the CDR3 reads TGTGCCAGCAGTTTACCGGGCTATGGCTACACCTTC. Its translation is CASSLPGYGYTF.

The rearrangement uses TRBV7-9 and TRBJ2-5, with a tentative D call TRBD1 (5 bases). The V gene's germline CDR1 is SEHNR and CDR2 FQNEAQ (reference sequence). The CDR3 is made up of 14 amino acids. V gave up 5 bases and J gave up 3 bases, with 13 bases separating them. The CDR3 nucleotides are TGTGCCAGCAGCCGGACACCTCAAAAAGAGACCCAGTACTTC. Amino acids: CASSRTPQKETQYF.

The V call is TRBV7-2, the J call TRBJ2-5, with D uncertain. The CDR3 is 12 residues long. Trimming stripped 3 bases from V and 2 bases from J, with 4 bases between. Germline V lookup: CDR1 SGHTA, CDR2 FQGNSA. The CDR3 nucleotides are TGTGCCAGCAGCTTGACTCAAGAGACCCAGTACTTC. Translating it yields CASSLTQETQYF.

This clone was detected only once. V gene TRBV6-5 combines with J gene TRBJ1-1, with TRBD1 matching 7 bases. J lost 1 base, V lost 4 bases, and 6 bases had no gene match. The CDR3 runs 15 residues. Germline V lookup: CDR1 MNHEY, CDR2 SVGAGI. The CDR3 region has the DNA TGTGCCAGCAGTTCTTTCGGGACAGCGAACACTGAAGCTTTCTTT. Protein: CASSSFGTANTEAFF.

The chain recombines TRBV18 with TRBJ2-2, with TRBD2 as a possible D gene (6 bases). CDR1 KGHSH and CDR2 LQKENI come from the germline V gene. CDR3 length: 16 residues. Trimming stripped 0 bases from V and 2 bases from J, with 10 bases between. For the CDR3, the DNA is TGTGCCAGCTCACCACCGGAGGGGCTTAACACCGGGGAGCTGTTTTTT. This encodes CASSPPEGLNTGELFF.